This T cell receptor beta chain was observed in a study of blood T cell repertoires in COVID-19. Turning to the study itself: Material from acute and convalescent COVID-19 was sourced from the United States, Italy and Spain. T cells, B-cell-depleted T cells, or PBMCs provided the cDNA or gDNA that served as material.

Authors' processing steps: For nucleated cells, counts were estimated from reference gene primer amplification. Assay: immunoSEQ multiplex PCR; the TCRdb copy retains only in-frame clones and omits some. The V and J calls and clone size are taken from that table; D and trimming were inferred from the DNA. Altogether around 200,000 clones are present, roughly nine tenths being singletons, with the ten largest covering 3% to 4%. The germline V gene encodes CDR1 SGHRS and CDR2 YFSETQ. The trim removed 4 bases at V and 7 bases at J, leaving 5 bases unmatched. The CDR3 has 13 residues. The origin of this receptor is a man between 65 and 80 years old with acute or convalescent COVID-19. Specimen: peripheral blood. The V and J genes are TRBV5-1 and TRBJ1-2; 9 positions agree with TRBD1. CDR3 sequence: CASSQQGALGYTF. In DNA form, the CDR3 reads TGCGCCAGCAGCCAACAGGGGGCGCTTGGCTACACCTTC.